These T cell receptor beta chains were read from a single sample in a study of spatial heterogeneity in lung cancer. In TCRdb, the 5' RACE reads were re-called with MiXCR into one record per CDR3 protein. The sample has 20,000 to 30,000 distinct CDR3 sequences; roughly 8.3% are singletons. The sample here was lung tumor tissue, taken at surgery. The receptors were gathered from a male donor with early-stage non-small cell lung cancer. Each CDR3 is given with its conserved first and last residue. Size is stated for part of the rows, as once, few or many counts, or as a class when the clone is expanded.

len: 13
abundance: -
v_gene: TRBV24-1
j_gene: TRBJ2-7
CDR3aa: CATSPTGYDEQYF

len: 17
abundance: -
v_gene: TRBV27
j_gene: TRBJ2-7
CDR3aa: CASSLSSPATALYEQYF

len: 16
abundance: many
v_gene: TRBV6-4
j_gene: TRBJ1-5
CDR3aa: CASSSGVRGSWQPQHF

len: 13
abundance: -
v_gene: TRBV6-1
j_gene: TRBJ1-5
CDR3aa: CASRPGYNQPQHF

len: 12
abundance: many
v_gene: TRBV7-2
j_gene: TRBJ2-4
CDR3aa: CASSFPGAKYNF

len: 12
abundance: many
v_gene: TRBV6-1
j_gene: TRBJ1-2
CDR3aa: CASSESGWGYTF

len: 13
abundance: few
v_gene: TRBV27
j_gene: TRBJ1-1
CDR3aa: CASSFRGGTEAFF

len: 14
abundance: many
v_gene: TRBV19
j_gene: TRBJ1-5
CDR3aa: CASNLGQGYQPQHF

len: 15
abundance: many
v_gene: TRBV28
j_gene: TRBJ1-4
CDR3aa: CASSLMGAGDEKLFF

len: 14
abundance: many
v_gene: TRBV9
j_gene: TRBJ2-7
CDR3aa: CASSVEGRNYEQYF

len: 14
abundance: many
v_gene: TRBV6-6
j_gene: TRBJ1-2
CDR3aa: CASSYRDTNYGYTF

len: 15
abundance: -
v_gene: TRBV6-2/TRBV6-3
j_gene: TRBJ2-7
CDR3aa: CASSPRRTEDYEQYF

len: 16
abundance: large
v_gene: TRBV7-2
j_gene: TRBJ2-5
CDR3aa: CASSSRTSGASLTQYF

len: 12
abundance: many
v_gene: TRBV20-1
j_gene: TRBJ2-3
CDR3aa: CSAVQGADTQYF

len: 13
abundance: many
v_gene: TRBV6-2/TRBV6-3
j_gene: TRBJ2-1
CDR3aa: CASLGLLTYEQFF

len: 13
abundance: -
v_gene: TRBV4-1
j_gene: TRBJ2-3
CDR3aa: CASSQGVSDTQYF

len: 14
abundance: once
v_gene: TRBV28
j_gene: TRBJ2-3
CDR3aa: CASRTGTGADTQYF

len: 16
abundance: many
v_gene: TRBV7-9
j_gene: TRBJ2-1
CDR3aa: CASSLVSGRAENEQFF

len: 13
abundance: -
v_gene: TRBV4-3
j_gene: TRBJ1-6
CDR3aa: CASSQTGGSPLHF

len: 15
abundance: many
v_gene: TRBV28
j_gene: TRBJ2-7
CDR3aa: CASSPPLQRRYEQYF

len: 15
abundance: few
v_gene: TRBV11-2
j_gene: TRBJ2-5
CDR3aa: CASRFEEHRQETQYF

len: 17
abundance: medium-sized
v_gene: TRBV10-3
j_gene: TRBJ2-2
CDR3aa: CAISRDRPQTNTGELFF

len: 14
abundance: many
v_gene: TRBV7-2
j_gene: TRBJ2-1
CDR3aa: CASSASGRSNEQFF

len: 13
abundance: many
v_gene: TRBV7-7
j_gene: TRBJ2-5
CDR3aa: CASSLARRETQYF

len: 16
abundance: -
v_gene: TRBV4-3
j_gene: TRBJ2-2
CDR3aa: CASSSRWGRDTGELFF

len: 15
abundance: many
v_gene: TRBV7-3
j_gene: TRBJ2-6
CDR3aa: CASSPGGTGANVLTF

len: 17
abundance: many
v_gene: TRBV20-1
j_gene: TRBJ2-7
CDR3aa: CSARDYTGTGGAGEQYF

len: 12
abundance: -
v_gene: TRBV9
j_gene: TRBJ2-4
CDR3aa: CASSSPSGFRYF

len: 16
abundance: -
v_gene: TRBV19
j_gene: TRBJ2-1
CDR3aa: CASSSLMPHYYNEQFF

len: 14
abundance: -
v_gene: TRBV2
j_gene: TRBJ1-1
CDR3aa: CASTKGDFNTEAFF

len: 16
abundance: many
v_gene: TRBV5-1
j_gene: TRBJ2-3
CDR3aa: CASSFPSGSQTDTQYF

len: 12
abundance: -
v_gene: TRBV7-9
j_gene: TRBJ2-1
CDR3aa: CASSHTGDEQFF

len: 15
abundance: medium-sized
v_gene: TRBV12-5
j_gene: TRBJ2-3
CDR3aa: CASGLTGGPTDTQYF

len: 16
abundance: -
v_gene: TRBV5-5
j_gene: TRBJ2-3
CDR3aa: CASSFLLAASTDTQYF

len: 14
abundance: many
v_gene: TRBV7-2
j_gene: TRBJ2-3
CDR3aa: CASSLQRGPDTQYF

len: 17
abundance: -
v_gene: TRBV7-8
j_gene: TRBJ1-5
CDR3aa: CASSLRSTPSGDQPQHF

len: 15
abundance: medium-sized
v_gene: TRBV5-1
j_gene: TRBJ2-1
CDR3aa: CASSLGQGPYDEQFF